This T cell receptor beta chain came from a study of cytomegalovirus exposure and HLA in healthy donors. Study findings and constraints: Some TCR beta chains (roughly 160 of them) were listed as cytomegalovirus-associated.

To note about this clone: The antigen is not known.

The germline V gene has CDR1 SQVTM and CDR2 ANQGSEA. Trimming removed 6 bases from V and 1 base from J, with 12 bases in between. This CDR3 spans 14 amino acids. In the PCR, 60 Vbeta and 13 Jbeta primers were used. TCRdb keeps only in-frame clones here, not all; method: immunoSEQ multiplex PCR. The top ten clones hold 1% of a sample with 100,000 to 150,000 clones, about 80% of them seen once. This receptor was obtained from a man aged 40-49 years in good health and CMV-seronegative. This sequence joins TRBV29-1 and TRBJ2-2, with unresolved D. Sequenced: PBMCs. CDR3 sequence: CSVGEKLNTGELFF. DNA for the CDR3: TGCAGCGTAGGAGAAAAGTTGAACACCGGGGAGCTGTTTTTT.